The rows below give T cell receptor beta chains drawn from one sample of a study of blood T cell repertoires in COVID-19. The repertoire was sequenced with immunoSEQ multiplex PCR; TCRdb's copy has only in-frame clones and lacks some. Of nearly 300,000 clones listed, roughly 91% were seen once; the top ten hold under 3%. What was sequenced was PBMCs or T cells enriched from blood (not recorded which). Receptor source: a woman in her forties or fifties who had been exposed to COVID-19. Each CDR3 is given with its conserved first and last residue. The D gene is left open where the match is weak. Rows give clone size only sometimes, using once, few, many, or a class for an expanded clone.

abundance	d_gene	v_gene	j_gene	CDR3aa	CDR3nt
-	-	TRBV3-1/TRBV3-2	TRBJ1-2	CASSREGSLGYTF	TGTGCCAGCAGCCGAGAGGGCAGTCTTGGCTACACCTTC
-	-	TRBV28	TRBJ1-1	CASSSTHYPPEAFF	TGTGCCAGCAGTTCAACACATTATCCCCCAGAAGCTTTCTTT
few	-	TRBV19	TRBJ2-2	CASSLSGYTGELFF	TGTGCCAGTAGCTTATCAGGGTACACCGGGGAGCTGTTTTTT
-	TRBD2	TRBV28	TRBJ2-7	CASSLSGGTYEQYF	TGTGCCAGCAGTTTGTCGGGGGGGACCTACGAGCAGTACTTC
-	-	TRBV19	TRBJ1-4	CASSMGWTEKLFF	TGTGCCAGTAGTATGGGCTGGACAGAGAAACTGTTTTTT
once	TRBD2	TRBV11-3	TRBJ2-1	CASSLDSAGANEQFF	TGTGCCAGCAGCTTAGACTCAGCGGGAGCAAATGAGCAGTTCTTC
-	-	TRBV5-1	TRBJ1-5	CASSLAGMSNQPQHF	TGCGCCAGCAGCTTGGCGGGGATGAGCAATCAGCCCCAGCATTTT
-	-	TRBV5-4	TRBJ1-1	CASSLRGSDPPMNTEAFF	TGTGCCAGCAGCTTGCGGGGGTCGGATCCTCCGATGAACACTGAAGCTTTCTTT
-	-	TRBV6-5	TRBJ1-3	CASSRDGLSGNTIYF	TGTGCCAGCAGTAGAGACGGACTTTCTGGAAACACCATATATTTT
-	TRBD1	TRBV5-4	TRBJ2-5	CASSDRVTETQYF	TGTGCCAGCAGCGACAGGGTGACCGAGACCCAGTACTTC
-	TRBD2	TRBV3-1/TRBV3-2	TRBJ2-3	CASSLRTSGGTDTQYF	TGTGCCAGCAGCTTACGGACTAGCGGGGGCACAGATACGCAGTATTTT
-	-	TRBV2	TRBJ2-1	CASSRLNEQFF	TGTGCCAGCAGCCGTCTGAATGAGCAGTTCTTC
-	TRBD2	TRBV4-2	TRBJ2-1	CASSQDGLAGGNEQFF	TGTGCCAGCAGCCAAGATGGACTAGCGGGGGGGAATGAGCAGTTCTTC
-	-	TRBV19	TRBJ2-3	CASSARRGGNSDTQYF	TGTGCCAGTAGTGCCCGCCGAGGCGGGAACTCAGATACGCAGTATTTT
-	TRBD1	TRBV5-1	TRBJ1-3	CASSLGDRDSSGNTIYF	TGCGCCAGCAGCTTGGGTGACAGGGATAGCTCTGGAAACACCATATATTTT
-	-	TRBV15	TRBJ1-5	CATSRDRAGWTQPQHF	TGTGCCACCAGCAGAGATAGGGCAGGGTGGACTCAGCCCCAGCATTTT
-	TRBD1	TRBV7-9	TRBJ1-6	CASSLIGQGFSPLHF	TGTGCCAGCAGCTTAATAGGACAGGGGTTTTCACCCCTCCACTTT
-	TRBD1	TRBV15	TRBJ2-2	CATSSQIRDRGEPANTGELFF	TGTGCCACCAGCAGTCAAATACGGGACAGGGGGGAACCCGCGAACACCGGGGAGCTGTTTTTT
-	-	TRBV5-1	TRBJ2-7	CASSLNGRAAYEQYF	TGCGCCAGCAGCTTGAATGGCAGGGCGGCCTACGAGCAGTACTTC
-	-	TRBV5-6	TRBJ1-1	CASSLAGFGLNTEAFF	TGTGCCAGCAGCTTGGCAGGGTTCGGGTTGAACACTGAAGCTTTCTTT
-	-	TRBV30	TRBJ2-5	CAWSRQAAETQYF	TGTGCCTGGAGTCGCCAGGCCGCGGAGACCCAGTACTTC
-	TRBD1	TRBV5-1	TRBJ1-2	CASSLVYRGVYGYTF	TGCGCCAGCAGCTTGGTGTACAGGGGGGTCTATGGCTACACCTTC
-	-	TRBV5-1	TRBJ1-4	CASSMSSQDKKLFF	TGCGCCAGCAGCATGAGTAGCCAAGATAAGAAACTGTTTTTT
-	-	TRBV15	TRBJ2-7	CATSADRAYEQYF	TGTGCCACCAGCGCGGACAGAGCCTACGAGCAGTACTTC
few	TRBD1	TRBV6-5	TRBJ1-2	CASSTRTGGAYGYTF	TGTGCCAGCAGTACCCGGACAGGGGGCGCCTATGGCTACACCTTC
few	TRBD1	TRBV11-2	TRBJ2-1	CASSLEGTGIHEQFF	TGTGCCAGCAGCTTAGAAGGGACAGGGATCCATGAGCAGTTCTTC
few	-	TRBV19	TRBJ2-7	CATQDSSSYEQYF	TGTGCCACCCAGGACAGTTCCTCCTACGAGCAGTACTTC
few	TRBD1	TRBV18	TRBJ1-5	CASSRQGFLEPQHF	TGTGCCAGCTCACGACAGGGGTTCCTAGAGCCCCAGCATTTT
-	-	TRBV19	TRBJ2-5	CASRYSGDKTQYF	TGTGCCAGTAGGTACAGCGGCGATAAGACCCAGTACTTC
few	TRBD1	TRBV28	TRBJ2-7	CASSSFYRGDAYEQYF	TGTGCCAGCAGTTCATTTTACAGGGGGGATGCCTACGAGCAGTACTTC
-	TRBD2	TRBV4-1	TRBJ2-3	CASSQRSRGGADTQYF	TGCGCCAGCAGCCAAAGATCGCGCGGGGGGGCAGATACGCAGTATTTT
-	TRBD1	TRBV7-2	TRBJ1-4	CASSSDRGRFEKLFF	TGTGCCAGCAGCAGCGACAGGGGGCGGTTTGAAAAACTGTTTTTT
once	-	TRBV6-1	TRBJ2-7	CASSEALAGISYEQYF	TGTGCCAGCAGTGAAGCGCTCGCAGGCATCTCCTACGAGCAGTACTTC
-	-	TRBV3-1/TRBV3-2	TRBJ1-4	CASSQAAGILTTNEKLFF	TGTGCCAGCAGCCAAGCCGCAGGGATCTTAACAACTAATGAAAAACTGTTTTTT
-	TRBD2	TRBV28	TRBJ2-5	CASSLFAGGQQTQYF	TGTGCCAGCAGTTTATTCGCGGGGGGGCAACAGACCCAGTACTTC
once	TRBD1	TRBV4-1	TRBJ2-3	CASSQRDLDRYSTDTQYF	TGCGCCAGCAGCCAACGAGACCTGGACAGGTATAGCACAGATACGCAGTATTTT
-	TRBD1	TRBV19	TRBJ1-3	CASSQDRASGNTIYF	TGTGCCAGTAGTCAGGACAGGGCCTCTGGAAACACCATATATTTT
-	-	TRBV5-1	TRBJ2-7	CASSTSQPVEQYF	TGCGCCAGCAGCACATCACAGCCGGTCGAGCAGTACTTC
-	-	TRBV29-1	TRBJ2-3	CSVAGTIASTDTQYF	TGCAGCGTTGCGGGAACAATCGCTAGCACAGATACGCAGTATTTT
-	TRBD1	TRBV7-2	TRBJ1-1	CASSLTGTGGTEAFF	TGTGCCAGCAGCCTGACCGGGACAGGGGGCACTGAAGCTTTCTTT
-	TRBD2	TRBV11-3	TRBJ2-1	CASSLMAGGYTEQFF	TGTGCCAGCAGCTTAATGGCGGGGGGGTATACTGAGCAGTTCTTC
-	TRBD1	TRBV10-3	TRBJ1-2	CAISESRDRGGYTF	TGTGCCATCAGTGAGTCGCGGGACAGGGGTGGCTACACCTTC
-	-	TRBV5-1	TRBJ1-6	CASSLAPGESPLHF	TGCGCCAGCAGCTTGGCTCCCGGGGAATCACCCCTCCACTTT
-	-	TRBV18	TRBJ1-1	CASSPQLSGQNTEAFF	TGTGCCAGCTCACCACAGCTTTCAGGGCAGAACACTGAAGCTTTCTTT
-	TRBD2	TRBV7-2	TRBJ2-3	CASSFTSGGTDTQYF	TGTGCCAGCAGCTTTACTAGCGGGGGCACAGATACGCAGTATTTT
-	TRBD1	TRBV7-9	TRBJ1-6	CASSLAGTGIPLHF	TGTGCCAGCAGCTTAGCAGGGACAGGTATCCCCCTCCACTTT
-	TRBD1	TRBV7-9	TRBJ2-7	CASSSGQGPYEQYF	TGTGCCAGCAGCTCTGGACAGGGCCCCTACGAGCAGTACTTC
-	-	TRBV5-5	TRBJ2-2	CASSSGDTGELFF	TGTGCCAGCAGCTCCGGGGACACCGGGGAGCTGTTTTTT
-	-	TRBV5-1	TRBJ2-5	CASSWGLTQETQYF	TGCGCCAGCAGCTGGGGCCTGACTCAAGAGACCCAGTACTTC
-	-	TRBV21-1	TRBJ1-2	CASSRQVVVYGYTF	TGTGCCAGCAGCAGACAGGTCGTTGTCTATGGCTACACCTTC
-	-	TRBV19	TRBJ1-5	CASSIPTLSNQPQHF	TGTGCCAGTAGTATACCGACACTTAGCAATCAGCCCCAGCATTTT
-	TRBD1	TRBV27	TRBJ1-2	CASSPLWAPTGQSYGYTF	TGTGCCAGCAGTCCCTTATGGGCCCCGACAGGGCAATCGTATGGCTACACCTTC
-	TRBD1	TRBV19	TRBJ2-2	CASSRTGLSAGELFF	TGTGCCAGTAGTAGGACAGGGTTGTCGGCCGGGGAGCTGTTTTTT
-	-	TRBV27	TRBJ1-1	CASRPQGHGNEAFF	TGTGCCAGCAGGCCACAGGGCCATGGGAATGAAGCTTTCTTT
-	-	TRBV6-1	TRBJ1-4	CASSEARGLDEKLFF	TGTGCCAGCAGTGAAGCAAGGGGGTTGGATGAAAAACTGTTTTTT